The 18 T cell receptor beta chains listed next were all sequenced from one sample in a study of regulatory T cells in long-lasting Graves disease. Time point described: persistent/refractory GD, antithyroid drugs over 5 years with positive TRAb. With RNA extracted from PBMCs as input, the TCR library was made. With iRepertoire HTBI primers and Arm-PCR of CDR3 regions, TCR beta libraries were built. Each CDR3 protein is one row after TCRdb ran MiXCR on the multiplex PCR reads. The repertoire holds about 460,000 distinct CDR3 sequences, with 20% to 25% as singletons. The sequences come from peripheral blood mononuclear cells (PBMCs), collected when the disease was refractory, from a patient treated with antithyroid drugs. Source of these receptors: a female donor with Graves disease.

In this sample, this clonotype turned up many times. This chain links TRBV6-2 or TRBV6-3 with TRBJ1-5; D uncertain. V was shortened by 0 bases and J by 2 bases, with 11 bases between the two germline ends. The CDR3 sequence is 16 residues long. CDR1 MNHEY and CDR2 SVGEGT come from the germline V gene. The CDR3 nucleotides read TGTGCCAGCAGTTACTCCGAGGCTTTGCGCAATCAGCCCCAGCATTTT. Translation gives CASSYSEALRNQPQHF.

This clonotype was found many times. V and J are TRBV10-3 and TRBJ1-3; D is ambiguous. V lost 3 bases, J lost 4 bases, and 4 bases lay in between. CDR1 and CDR2 from the germline V gene are ENHRY and SYGVKD. The CDR3 has 12 amino acids. CDR3 nucleotides: TGTGCCATCAGTGACCCGGGAAACACCATATATTTT. This gives the protein CAISDPGNTIYF.

Only a few counts were recorded for this clonotype. This chain connects TRBV7-8 to TRBJ2-2; TRBD2 agrees at 8 bases. V shed 8 bases, J shed 3 bases, and the junction held 11 bases outside the gene matches. The CDR3 is made up of 16 amino acids. CDR1 and CDR2 (germline): SGHVS, FQNEAQ. CDR3 coding DNA: TGTGCCAGCCTAAGGAGCGGGAGAGAGGACACCGGGGAGCTGTTTTTT. This sequence encodes CASLRSGREDTGELFF.

This clonotype was seen at least ten times. The chain uses TRBV2 and TRBJ1-6; D ambiguous. Per the germline V gene, CDR1 is SNHLY and CDR2 is FYNNEI. The V end was cut by 7 bases, the J end by 10 bases, with 14 bases between. CDR3 length: 13 amino acids. The CDR3 sequence is CASKTEGGSPLHF. CDR3 in DNA: TGTGCCAGCAAGACCGAGGGTGGATCACCCCTCCACTTT.

There are many counts of this clonotype. J is TRBJ2-5 and V is TRBV12-3 or TRBV12-4, with D maybe TRBD1 (6 bases). The CDR3 runs 14 residues. V lost 6 bases and J lost 1, with 12 bases in between. The CDR3 reads CASSSGTFQETQYF. CDR3 DNA sequence: TGTGCCAGCAGCTCCGGGACATTCCAAGAGACCCAGTACTTC.

This sequence joins TRBV27 and TRBJ2-6; D may correspond to TRBD1 or TRBD2 (5 bases each). The germline V gene encodes CDR1 MNHEY and CDR2 SMNVEV (reference sequence). CDR3 length: 17 amino acids. V gave up 2 bases and J gave up 6 bases, with 17 bases separating them. This CDR3 reads CASSLRGVLFVANVLTF. For the CDR3, the DNA is TGTGCCAGCAGTTTACGAGGGGTGCTCTTTGTGGCCAACGTCCTGACTTTC.

This clonotype was picked up one time. The chain links TRBV29-1 to TRBJ2-2; possible D gene TRBD1, 5 bases. There are 16 residues in the CDR3. CDR1 and CDR2 from the germline V gene are SQVTM and ANQGSEA. Trimming stripped 6 bases from V and 6 bases from J, with 23 bases between. The CDR3 reads CSVESSAGAVAGELFF. The DNA for the CDR3 is TGCAGCGTCGAGAGTTCGGCTGGGGCGGTGGCCGGGGAGCTGTTTTTT.

This clonotype was recorded a few times. The rearrangement joins TRBV12-3 or TRBV12-4 to TRBJ1-5; 12 positions match TRBD1. This CDR3 has 16 amino acids. V lost 6 bases and J lost 3; bases outside the gene matches: 6. This CDR3 reads CASSPGQGAPNQPQHF. The CDR3, as DNA: TGTGCCAGCAGCCCGGGACAGGGGGCTCCCAATCAGCCCCAGCATTTT.

This clonotype was seen more than once but under ten times. V and J are TRBV6-1 and TRBJ2-7; D possibly matches TRBD1 or TRBD2 (7 bases each). Germline V CDR1 and CDR2: MNHNS, SASEGT. V was clipped by 11 bases and J by 2 bases, with 13 bases between them. The CDR3 length is 12 residues. The CDR3 DNA follows: TGTGCCGCACAGGGGACTACCTACGAGCAGTACTTC. Amino acid sequence: CAAQGTTYEQYF.

This clonotype was recorded many times. This chain links TRBV24-1 with TRBJ1-5, with 8 positions matching TRBD1. The CDR3 length is 14 residues. Germline V gives CDR1 KGHDR, CDR2 SFDVKD. The V gene end was trimmed by 5 bases and the J gene end by 7 bases; junction bases not matched to a gene: 6. CDR3 in amino acids: CATSGTGTGQPQHF. DNA for the CDR3: TGTGCCACCAGTGGGACAGGGACGGGGCAGCCCCAGCATTTT.

The chain links TRBV10-3 to TRBJ1-1, with TRBD1 matching 8 bases. Germline V gene data show CDR1 as ENHRY and CDR2 as SYGVKD. The V gene end was trimmed by 4 bases and the J gene end by 3 bases; junction bases not matched to a gene: 7. This CDR3 is 15 amino acids long. CDR3 bases: TGTGCCATCAGTGCAGGACAGGGCGAACACACTGAAGCTTTCTTT. Amino acids: CAISAGQGEHTEAFF.

V gene TRBV7-3 combines with J gene TRBJ1-1, with 11 bases matching TRBD1. V lost 4 bases, J lost 4 bases, and 2 bases stayed unmatched. Germline CDR1 SGHTA, CDR2 FQGTGA. The CDR3 totals 14 residues. CDR3 DNA: TGTGCCAGCAGCTGGGGACAGGGGGTCACTGAAGCTTTCTTT. Its protein is CASSWGQGVTEAFF.

The chain uses TRBV7-2 and TRBJ2-3; 9 nucleotides align to TRBD2. This CDR3 comprises 16 residues. J was trimmed by 3 bases and V by 0 bases; bases with no gene match: 4. Germline loops: CDR1 SGHTA, CDR2 FQGNSA. CDR3 nucleotide sequence: TGTGCCAGCAGCTTAGCGGCGGGGGGGCTAACAGATACGCAGTATTTT. Translation: CASSLAAGGLTDTQYF.

The rearrangement joins TRBV5-5 to TRBJ1-6; D is uncertain. V was pared by 0 bases and J by 9 bases, with 16 bases between. The CDR3 sequence is 16 residues long. Germline V CDR1 and CDR2: SGHKS, YYEKEE (reference sequence). As DNA, the CDR3 is TGTGCCAGCAGCTTGGATCAGGAGGTCCAAATTTCACCCCTCCACTTT. As protein: CASSLDQEVQISPLHF. Full variable domain (outside the CDR3, taken from reference TRBV5-5 and TRBJ1-6): DAGVTQSPTHLIKTRGQQVTLRCSPISGHKSVSWYQQVLGQGPQFIFQYYEKEERGRGNFPDRFSARQFPNYSSELNVNALLLGDSALYLCASSLDQEVQISPLHFGNGTRLTVT.

V and J are TRBV7-9 and TRBJ2-7; weak D call: TRBD2 (5 bases). V shed 5 bases and J shed 5 bases, with 16 bases lying between them. This CDR3 has 14 amino acids. Germline values: CDR1 SEHNR, CDR2 FQNEAQ (reference sequence). CDR3 nucleotides: TGTGCCAGCAGCCTAACTACGGGGTTGGACGAGCAGTACTTC. It encodes CASSLTTGLDEQYF.

The chain recombines TRBV7-2 with TRBJ2-2, with TRBD1 matching 9 bases. V lost 5 bases, J lost 6 bases, and 10 bases stayed unmatched. The V gene's germline CDR1 is SGHTA and CDR2 FQGNSA. The CDR3 has 16 amino acids. The CDR3 region has the DNA TGTGCCAGCAGCCCTGGGAGGACAGGGGTTTCCGGGGAGCTGTTTTTT. Translating gives CASSPGRTGVSGELFF. The complete variable domain, with remaining parts taken from reference TRBV7-2 and TRBJ2-2, reads GAGVSQSPSNKVTEKGKDVELRCDPISGHTALYWYRQSLGQGLEFLIYFQGNSAPDKSGLPSDRFSAERTGGSVSTLTIQRTQQEDSAVYLCASSPGRTGVSGELFFGEGSRLTVL.

A word on this clonotype: A much larger clone lies a single base off, so this may be a read error. V and J are TRBV2 and TRBJ1-3; D remains unclear. Per the germline V gene, CDR1 is SNHLY and CDR2 is FYNNEI. This CDR3 has 15 amino acids. CDR3 amino acids: CARFTAPSSGNAIYF. The CDR3 DNA follows: TGTGCCAGGTTTACAGCGCCTTCCTCTGGAAACGCCATATATTTT.

J is TRBJ2-7 and V is TRBV5-6, with D tentatively TRBD1 or TRBD2 (5 bases each). The CDR3 length is 12 residues. Germline V gives CDR1 SGHDT, CDR2 YYEEEE. Trimming shortened V by 1 base and J by 7 bases, and 9 bases separated the two germline ends. The CDR3 DNA is TGTGCCAGCAGCTTGAGTGAGGGGGAGCAGTACTTC. It encodes CASSLSEGEQYF.